Below, 4 T cell receptor beta chains from the same sample are listed, as sequenced in a study of blood T cell repertoires in COVID-19. Repertoires were generated with immunoSEQ multiplex PCR, while TCRdb's copy carries only in-frame clones and drops some. This table has 70,000 to 95,000 clones, approximately 90% appearing once. The specimen sequenced was peripheral blood. The receptors originated from a man in his fifties with acute or convalescent COVID-19.

This clone was detected only once. V is TRBV5-8 and J is TRBJ2-7, with 8 positions matching TRBD2. V trimming: 6 bases; J trimming: 3 bases; junction bases outside the gene matches: 8. This CDR3 has 14 amino acids. Germline V lookup: CDR1 SGHTS, CDR2 YDEGEE. As DNA, the CDR3 is TGTGCCAGCAACCCGGGACTAGGGTTCTACGAGCAGTACGTC. Protein product: CASNPGLGFYEQYV.

The chain carries TRBV21-1 and TRBJ2-2; TRBD2, the table's D call, was not compared with the DNA. TRBV21-1 is described as a pseudogene. The CDR3 extends over 15 amino acids. CDR3 bases: TGTGCCAGCAGCAAAAAACTAGCGAAAACCGGGGAGCTGTTTTTT. It specifies CASSKKLAKTGELFF.

This rearrangement joins TRBV29-1 to TRBJ2-4; 9 bases are shared with TRBD2. The CDR3 has 14 amino acids. J lost 3 bases, V lost 7 bases, and 7 bases had no gene match. The germline CDR1 and CDR2 sequences are SQVTM and ANQGSEA. CDR3: CSAERGEGKNIQYF. CDR3 DNA: TGCAGCGCTGAGCGGGGGGAAGGCAAAAACATTCAGTACTTC.

The chain joins TRBV11-2 to TRBJ2-1; D call uncertain. The CDR3 covers 12 residues. V gave up 0 bases and J gave up 10 bases, with 7 bases separating them. Germline-derived CDR1 and CDR2 are SGHAT and FQNNGV. The CDR3 region has the DNA TGTGCCAGCAGCTTAGATCGCGGAGAGCAGTTCTTC. It encodes CASSLDRGEQFF.